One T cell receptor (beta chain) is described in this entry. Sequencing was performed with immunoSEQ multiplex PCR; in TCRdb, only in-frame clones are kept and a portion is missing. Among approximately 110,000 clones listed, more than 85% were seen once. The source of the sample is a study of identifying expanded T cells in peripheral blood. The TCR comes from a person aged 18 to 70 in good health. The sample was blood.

The CDR3 region has the DNA TGTGCCAGCAGTCCCCAGGGTACAGCCTACGAGCAGTACTTC. This codes for CASSPQGTAYEQYF. The rearrangement links TRBV2 to TRBJ2-7; TRBD1 is a possible D gene (5 bases). The V end was cut by 5 bases, the J end by 2 bases, with 13 bases between. CDR3 length: 14 residues. Germline CDR1 and CDR2: SNHLY and FYNNEI.